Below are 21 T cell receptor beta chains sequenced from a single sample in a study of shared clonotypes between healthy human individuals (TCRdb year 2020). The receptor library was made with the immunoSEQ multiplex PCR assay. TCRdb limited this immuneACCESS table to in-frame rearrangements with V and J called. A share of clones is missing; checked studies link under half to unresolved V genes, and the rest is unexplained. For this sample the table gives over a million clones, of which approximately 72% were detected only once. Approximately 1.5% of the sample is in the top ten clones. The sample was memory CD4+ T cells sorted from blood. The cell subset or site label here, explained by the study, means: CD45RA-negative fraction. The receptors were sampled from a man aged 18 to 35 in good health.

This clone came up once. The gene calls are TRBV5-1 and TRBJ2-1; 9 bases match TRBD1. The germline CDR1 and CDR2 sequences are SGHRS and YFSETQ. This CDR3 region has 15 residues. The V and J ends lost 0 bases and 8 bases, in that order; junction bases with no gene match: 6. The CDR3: CASSLGTGVSHEQFF. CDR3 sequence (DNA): TGCGCCAGCAGCTTGGGGACAGGGGTTTCACATGAGCAGTTCTTC.

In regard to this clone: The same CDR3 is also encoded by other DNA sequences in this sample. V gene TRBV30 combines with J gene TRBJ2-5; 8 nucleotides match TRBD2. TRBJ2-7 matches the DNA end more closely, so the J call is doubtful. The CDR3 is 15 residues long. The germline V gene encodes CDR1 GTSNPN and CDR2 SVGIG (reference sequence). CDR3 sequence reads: CAWSGPSGLSYEQYF. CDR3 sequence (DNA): TGTGCCTGGAGTGGTCCTAGCGGGTTATCCTACGAGCAGTACTTC.

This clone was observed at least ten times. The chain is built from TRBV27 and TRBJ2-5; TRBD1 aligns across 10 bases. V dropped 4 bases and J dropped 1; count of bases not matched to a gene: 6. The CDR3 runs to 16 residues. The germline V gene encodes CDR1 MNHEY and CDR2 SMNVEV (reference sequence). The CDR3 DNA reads TGTGCCAGCAGTTCCCTTGGGGACAGGGGCCAAGAGACCCAGTACTTC. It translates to CASSSLGDRGQETQYF.

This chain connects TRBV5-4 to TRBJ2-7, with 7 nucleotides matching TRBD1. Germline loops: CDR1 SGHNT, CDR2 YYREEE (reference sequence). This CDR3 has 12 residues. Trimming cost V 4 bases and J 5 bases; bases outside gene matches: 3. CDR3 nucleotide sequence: TGTGCCAGCAGCCTACAGGGGAACGAGCAGTACTTC. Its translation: CASSLQGNEQYF.

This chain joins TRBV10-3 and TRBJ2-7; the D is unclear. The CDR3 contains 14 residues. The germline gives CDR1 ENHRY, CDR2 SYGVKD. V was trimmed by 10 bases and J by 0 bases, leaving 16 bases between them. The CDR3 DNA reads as TGTGCCAGCAAGCCGGACCCAGCCTCCTACGAGCAGTACTTC. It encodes CASKPDPASYEQYF.

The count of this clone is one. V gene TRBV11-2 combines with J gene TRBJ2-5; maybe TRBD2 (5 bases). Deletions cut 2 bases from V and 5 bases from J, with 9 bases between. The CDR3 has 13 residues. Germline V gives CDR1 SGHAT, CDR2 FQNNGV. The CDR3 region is CASSLSTGETQYF. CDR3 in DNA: TGTGCCAGCAGCTTATCGACGGGGGAGACCCAGTACTTC.

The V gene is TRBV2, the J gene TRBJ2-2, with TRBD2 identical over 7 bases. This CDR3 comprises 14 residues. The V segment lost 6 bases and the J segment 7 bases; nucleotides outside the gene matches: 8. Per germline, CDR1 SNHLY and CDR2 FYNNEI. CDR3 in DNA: TGTGCCAGCAGACCCCTGAGGGAGGGCGGGGAGCTGTTTTTT. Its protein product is CASRPLREGGELFF.

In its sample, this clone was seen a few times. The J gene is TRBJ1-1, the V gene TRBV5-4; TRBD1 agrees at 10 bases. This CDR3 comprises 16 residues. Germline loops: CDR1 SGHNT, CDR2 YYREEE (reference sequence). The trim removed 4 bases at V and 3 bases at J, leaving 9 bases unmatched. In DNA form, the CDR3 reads TGTGCCAGCAGCCCACGACAGGGGGCAGGGGACACTGAAGCTTTCTTT. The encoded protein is CASSPRQGAGDTEAFF.

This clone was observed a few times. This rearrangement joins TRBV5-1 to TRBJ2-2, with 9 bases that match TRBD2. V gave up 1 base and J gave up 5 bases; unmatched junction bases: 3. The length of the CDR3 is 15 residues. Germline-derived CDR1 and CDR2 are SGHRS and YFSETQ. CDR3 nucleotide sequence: TGCGCCAGCAGCTTGTCTAGCGGGGAGACCGGGGAGCTGTTTTTT. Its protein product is CASSLSSGETGELFF.

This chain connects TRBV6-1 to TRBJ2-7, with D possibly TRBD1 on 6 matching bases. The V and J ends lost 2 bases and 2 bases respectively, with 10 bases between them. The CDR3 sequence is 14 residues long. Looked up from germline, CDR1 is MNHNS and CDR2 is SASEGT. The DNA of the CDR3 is TGTGCCAGCAGTGAAAGGGGGACCACCTACGAGCAGTACTTC. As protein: CASSERGTTYEQYF.

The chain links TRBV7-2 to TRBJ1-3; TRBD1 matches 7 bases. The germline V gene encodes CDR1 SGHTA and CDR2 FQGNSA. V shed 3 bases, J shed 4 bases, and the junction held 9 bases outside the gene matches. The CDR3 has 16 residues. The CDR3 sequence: CASSLVQGMSGNTIYF. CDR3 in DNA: TGTGCCAGCAGCTTGGTACAGGGGATGTCGGGAAACACCATATATTTT.

This CDR3 reads CASSLDRPYGYTF. The CDR3 coding sequence is TGCGCCAGCAGCTTGGACAGGCCTTATGGCTACACCTTC. This chain joins TRBV5-1 and TRBJ1-2; weak D call: TRBD1 (5 bases). This CDR3 has 13 residues. CDR1 and CDR2 from the germline V gene are SGHRS and YFSETQ. V was shortened by 0 bases and J by 5 bases, with 8 bases between the two germline ends.

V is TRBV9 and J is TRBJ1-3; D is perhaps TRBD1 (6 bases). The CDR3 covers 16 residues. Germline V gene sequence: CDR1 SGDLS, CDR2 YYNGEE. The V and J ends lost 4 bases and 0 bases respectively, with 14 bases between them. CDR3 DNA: TGTGCCAGCAGCATTGGGGACACCTACTCTGGAAACACCATATATTTT. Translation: CASSIGDTYSGNTIYF.

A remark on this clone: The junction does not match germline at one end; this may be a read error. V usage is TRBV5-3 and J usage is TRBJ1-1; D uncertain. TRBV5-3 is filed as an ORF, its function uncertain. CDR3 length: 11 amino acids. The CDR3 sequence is CASSSRKEAFF. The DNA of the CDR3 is TGTGCCAGCAGCTCGAGAAAAGAAGCTTTCTTT.

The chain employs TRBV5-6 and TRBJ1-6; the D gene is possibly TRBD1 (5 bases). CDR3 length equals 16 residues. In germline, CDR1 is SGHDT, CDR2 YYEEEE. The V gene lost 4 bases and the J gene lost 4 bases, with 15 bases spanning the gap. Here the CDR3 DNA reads TGTGCCAGCAGCCCGGAAACGGGACGGTATAATTCACCCCTCCACTTT. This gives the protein CASSPETGRYNSPLHF.

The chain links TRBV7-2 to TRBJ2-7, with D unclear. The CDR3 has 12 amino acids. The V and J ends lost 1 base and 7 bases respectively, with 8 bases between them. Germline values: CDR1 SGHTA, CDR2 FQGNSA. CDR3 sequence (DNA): TGTGCCAGCAGCTTAGAAGGGTGGGAGCAGTACTTC. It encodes CASSLEGWEQYF.

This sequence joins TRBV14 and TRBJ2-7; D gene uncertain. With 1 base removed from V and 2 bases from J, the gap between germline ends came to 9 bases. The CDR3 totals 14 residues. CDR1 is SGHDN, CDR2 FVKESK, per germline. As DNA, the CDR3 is TGTGCCAGCAGCCAAGGACCCCCCCCCTACGAGCAGTACTTC. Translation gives CASSQGPPPYEQYF.

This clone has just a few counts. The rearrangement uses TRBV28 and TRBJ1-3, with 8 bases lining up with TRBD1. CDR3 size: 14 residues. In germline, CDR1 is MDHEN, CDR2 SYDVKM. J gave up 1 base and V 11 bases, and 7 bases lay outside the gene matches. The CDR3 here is CAGRGQGSGNTIYF. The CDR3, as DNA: TGTGCCGGCCGTGGACAGGGATCTGGAAACACCATATATTTT.

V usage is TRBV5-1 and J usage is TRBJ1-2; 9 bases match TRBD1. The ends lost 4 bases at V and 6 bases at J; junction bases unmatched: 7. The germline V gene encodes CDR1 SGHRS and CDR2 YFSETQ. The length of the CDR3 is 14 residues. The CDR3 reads CASSPTDRGDGYTF. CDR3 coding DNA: TGCGCCAGCAGCCCTACCGACAGGGGGGATGGCTACACCTTC.

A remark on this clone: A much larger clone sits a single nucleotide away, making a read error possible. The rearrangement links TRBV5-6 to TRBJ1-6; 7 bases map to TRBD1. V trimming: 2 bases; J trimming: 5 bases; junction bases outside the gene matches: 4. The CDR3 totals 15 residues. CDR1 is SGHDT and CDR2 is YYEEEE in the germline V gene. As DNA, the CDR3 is TGTGCCAGCAGCTTTGGGGACAGAGATAATTCACCCCTCCACTTT. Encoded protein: CASSFGDRDNSPLHF.

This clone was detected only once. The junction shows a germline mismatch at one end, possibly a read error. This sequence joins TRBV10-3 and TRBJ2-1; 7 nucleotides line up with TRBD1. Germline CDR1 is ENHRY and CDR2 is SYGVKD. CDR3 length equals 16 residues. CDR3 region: CAISESLTGSFNEQFF. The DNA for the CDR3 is TGTGCCATCAGTGAGTCTCTGACAGGGTCCTTCAATGAGCAGTTCTTC.